This T cell receptor beta chain was identified in a study of T cell responses to AZD1222 COVID-19 vaccine. Study results and limitations: There were vaccine-associated CD4 TCRs across spike, dominant at 160-218 and 743-854. Most donors were white British, females outnumbered males, and clonal diversity was possibly underestimated. Spike-specific TCR depth and breadth grew after two AZD1222 doses.

Second doses at about 4 or about 12 weeks were pooled. CDR1 MNHEY and CDR2 SVGAGI come from the germline V gene. The V end was cut by 7 bases, the J end by 8 bases, with 17 bases between. This CDR3 has 13 residues. The repertoire was sequenced with immunoSEQ multiplex PCR; TCRdb's copy has only in-frame clones and lacks some. The sample holds 250,000 to 300,000 clones; around 93% are singletons and the top ten take around 0.6%. Comment on this clone: Its matching antigen is unknown.

This clonotype was sampled from an adult who received the AZD1222 COVID-19 vaccine. The input for sequencing was peripheral blood, taken 28 days after the second AZD1222 dose. The genes are TRBV6-5 and TRBJ1-2; D is possibly TRBD1 (6 bases). The CDR3 nucleotides are TGTGCCAGCACTCCCACAGGGTCCAGCGGCTACACCTTC. Protein sequence: CASTPTGSSGYTF.